This entry lists 11 T cell receptor beta chains sequenced from one sample in a study of blood T cell repertoires in COVID-19. Using immunoSEQ multiplex PCR, the repertoire was profiled, and TCRdb retains in-frame clones only, with some absent. Among over 250,000 clones listed, approximately 91% were seen once. The sample was peripheral blood. The receptor set was obtained from a woman in her twenties or thirties with COVID-19, enrolled during active disease.

The rearrangement links TRBV5-4 to TRBJ2-1; 7 bases match TRBD2. This CDR3 is built from 16 residues. V was pared by 2 bases and J by 0 bases, with 5 bases of the junction left unmatched. CDR1 and CDR2 from the germline V gene are SGHNT and YYREEE (reference sequence). CDR3 residues: CASSLDSGASYNEQFF. DNA of the CDR3: TGTGCCAGCAGCTTAGACAGCGGGGCCTCCTACAATGAGCAGTTCTTC. Together with reference TRBV5-4 and TRBJ2-1, the CDR3 gives the full variable domain: ETGVTQSPTHLIKTRGQQVTLRCSSQSGHNTVSWYQQALGQGPQFIFQYYREEENGRGNFPPRFSGLQFPNYSSELNVNALELDDSALYLCASSLDSGASYNEQFFGPGTRLTVL.

The chain recombines TRBV28 with TRBJ1-5; D gene unclear. The CDR3 length is 15 residues. Germline V gives CDR1 MDHEN, CDR2 SYDVKM. Deletions cut 7 bases from V and 5 bases from J, with 18 bases between. The CDR3 DNA is TGTGCCAGCACCGAAACGGGTCTCCCTCATCAGCCCCAGCATTTT. It codes for CASTETGLPHQPQHF.

The chain recombines TRBV19 with TRBJ1-2, with D possibly being TRBD1 (5 bases). The CDR3 length is 19 residues. The germline V gene has CDR1 LNHDA and CDR2 SQIVND (reference sequence). The V and J ends lost 1 base and 7 bases respectively, with 28 bases between them. The CDR3 sequence is CASSIVSGRESFPPRGYTF. CDR3 nucleotides: TGTGCCAGTAGTATAGTCTCAGGGCGAGAATCTTTCCCGCCCCGTGGCTACACCTTC.

The chain uses TRBV5-4 and TRBJ2-7, with 13 bases matching TRBD2. J lost 5 bases, V lost 4 bases, and 12 bases had no gene match. The CDR3 consists of 17 residues. Germline CDR1 is SGHNT and CDR2 is YYREEE (reference sequence). CDR3 sequence reads: CASSPGTSGTRTHEQYF. CDR3 in DNA: TGTGCCAGCAGCCCCGGGACTAGCGGGACTCGAACACACGAGCAGTACTTC.

The chain couples TRBV24-1 to TRBJ2-5; possibly TRBD2 for D (6 bases). Trimming left V 3 bases short and J 4 bases short, with 14 bases between. The CDR3 contains 15 residues. CDR1 is KGHDR, CDR2 SFDVKD, per germline. Written as DNA, the CDR3 is TGTGCCACCAGTGATGCCGGAGGGGCGCGAGAGACCCAGTACTTC. Amino acids: CATSDAGGARETQYF.

V is TRBV3-1 (or the pseudogene TRBV3-2) and J is TRBJ1-5; the match to TRBD1 covers 8 bases. This CDR3 spans 14 amino acids. V was pared by 5 bases and J by 4 bases, with 4 bases of the junction left unmatched. Germline V gene sequence: CDR1 LGHDT, CDR2 YNNKEL (reference sequence). CDR3 bases: TGTGCCAGCAGCTTCCGGACAGGGAATCAGCCCCAGCATTTT. As protein: CASSFRTGNQPQHF.

The chain has TRBV25-1 and TRBJ1-4; D is unresolved. CDR3 length: 14 residues. V was shortened by 2 bases and J by 0 bases, with 4 bases between the two germline ends. CDR1 is MGHDK and CDR2 is SYGVNS in the germline V gene. The CDR3 reads CASSEVTTNEKLFF. CDR3 DNA sequence: TGTGCCAGCAGTGAAGTCACAACTAATGAAAAACTGTTTTTT.

The chain is built from TRBV7-9 and TRBJ1-3; D remains unclear. The CDR3 contains 15 residues. Germline CDR1 reads SEHNR; CDR2 reads FQNEAQ (reference sequence). The ends were cut back, 5 bases at V and 1 base at J, with 12 bases in the middle. Here the CDR3 reads CASSAGSQSGNTIYF. The CDR3 bases are TGTGCCAGCAGCGCCGGGAGCCAATCTGGAAACACCATATATTTT.

V gene TRBV5-1 combines with J gene TRBJ1-1, with D perhaps TRBD1 (6 bases). Germline CDR1 and CDR2: SGHRS and YFSETQ. Trimming shortened V by 2 bases and J by 4 bases, and 15 bases separated the two germline ends. The CDR3 loop spans 15 amino acids. The CDR3 region is CASSFPRGGSTEAFF. CDR3 DNA: TGCGCCAGCAGCTTTCCTCGAGGGGGAAGCACTGAAGCTTTCTTT.

The V and J genes are TRBV12-3 or TRBV12-4 and TRBJ1-2, with D hard to call. The CDR3 consists of 11 residues. V lost 4 bases to trimming and J lost 6 bases, with 6 bases between them. The CDR3 loop reads CASSWSDGYTF. In nucleotides, the CDR3 is TGTGCCAGCAGTTGGTCAGATGGCTACACCTTC.

The CDR3 reads CASSPTGQGYGYTF. CDR3 sequence (DNA): TGTGCCAGCAGCCCCACGGGACAGGGCTATGGCTACACCTTC. The chain uses TRBV3-1 (or the pseudogene TRBV3-2) and TRBJ1-2; 9 nucleotides line up with TRBD1. CDR1 is LGHDT, CDR2 YNNKEL, per germline (reference sequence). This CDR3 has 14 residues. With V trimmed by 4 bases and J by 4 bases, 4 bases remained unmatched.